Given below is one TCR beta chain in context. Germline lookup yields CDR1 SGHNT and CDR2 YENEEA. V was clipped by 2 bases and J by 9 bases, with 13 bases between them. The CDR3 runs 13 residues. This sample was taken from a study of cytomegalovirus exposure and HLA in healthy donors. PCR primers comprised 60 Vbeta and 13 Jbeta primers. TCRdb's copy holds only in-frame clones and misses some; the assay was immunoSEQ multiplex PCR. The sample consists of 100,000 to 150,000 clones, 80% of them appearing once. The source material was PBMCs. This receptor was taken from a man aged 25-45 years in good health and CMV-seropositive. This chain links TRBV11-3 with TRBJ1-1, with D uncertain. CDR3 bases: TGTGCCAGCAGCTTAAACCCCCGGGAGAAAGCTTTCTTT. Protein sequence: CASSLNPREKAFF.